This note documents a single T cell receptor (beta chain) sequence. This record belongs to a study of long-term antiretroviral therapy in people with HIV. Version v3.0 of the immunoSEQ assay was performed at survey level. Profiled with immunoSEQ multiplex PCR; TCRdb holds only in-frame clones, not every one. Of 20,000 to 30,000 clones in the sample, 81% were seen once. From germline, CDR1 is SGHTA and CDR2 FQGNSA. V dropped 0 bases and J dropped 7 bases, with 10 bases sitting between them. The CDR3 length is 13 residues. Sample: unsorted PBMCs, taken 4.4 years after starting antiretroviral therapy. This TCR was sampled from a man aged 30 to 45 with HIV. J is TRBJ2-7 and V is TRBV7-2; D is ambiguous. The CDR3 coding sequence is TGTGCCAGCAGCTTAGCGCTGGGGTATGAGCAGTACTTC. This codes for CASSLALGYEQYF.